This note documents a single T cell receptor (beta chain) sequence. The target antigen is unknown. This entry comes from a study of brain metastases from non-small cell lung cancer. TCRdb's table, derived via immunoSEQ multiplex PCR, lists solely in-frame clones and lacks some. The data contain about 15,000 clones, around 83% of them singletons. Points from the study as a whole: Compared with primary tumors, brain metastases showed less T-cell infiltration. Expanded T-cell clones appeared in approximately 60% of brain metastases over primaries. Brain metastases shared most TCR repertoire with primaries, with sparse T cells.

Sequencing was performed on primary lung tumor tissue. This receptor was taken from a donor aged 40 or older with non-small cell lung cancer.

CDR3 nucleotides: TGTGCCAGCAGCCACGGTCCGAACGTCCTGACTTTC. It yields the protein CASSHGPNVLTF. The chain is built from TRBV3-1 (or the pseudogene TRBV3-2) and TRBJ2-6; D unclear. Trimming took off 3 bases at V and 10 bases at J, with 7 bases between the two ends. The CDR3 is 12 amino acids. Germline V lookup: CDR1 LGHDT, CDR2 YNNKEL (reference sequence).